This T cell receptor (beta chain) stems from a study of blood T cell repertoires in COVID-19. The CDR3 runs 13 residues. V gave up 6 bases and J gave up 3 bases, with 9 bases separating them. Adults between roughly 18 and 90 years of age took part from about two dozen US areas. Researchers sorted participants into cohorts using their self-reported clinical history. Repertoires were generated with immunoSEQ multiplex PCR, while TCRdb's copy carries only in-frame clones and drops some. The profile shows roughly 330,000 clones, 87% of them singletons. This clonotype was sampled from a woman in her 30s who had recovered from COVID-19. V and J are TRBV12-3 or TRBV12-4 and TRBJ2-1; TRBD1 might be the D (6 bases). Sequenced input: PBMCs or T cells enriched from blood (not recorded which). CDR3 nucleotide sequence: TGTGCCAGCAGCCAGACAGGCTACAATGAGCAGTTCTTC. This sequence encodes CASSQTGYNEQFF.